A single sample gave rise to the 8 T cell receptor beta chains below, sequenced in a study of cytomegalovirus exposure and HLA in healthy donors. Vbeta (60) and Jbeta (13) primers were used in the PCR. Profiled with immunoSEQ multiplex PCR; TCRdb holds only in-frame clones, not every one. In the table there are roughly 96,000 clones, 65% to 85% of which are singletons. The sequencing input was PBMCs. The receptor source for this set is a female donor in good health and CMV-seropositive.

This clone was seen only a few times. The chain uses TRBV19 and TRBJ1-2, with 8 nucleotides matching TRBD1. The CDR3 totals 16 residues. Germline trimming cut 6 bases from V and 0 bases from J; bases unmatched to any gene: 9. Germline V gene sequence: CDR1 LNHDA, CDR2 SQIVND (reference sequence). DNA for the CDR3: TGTGCCAGTAGAAATACCGGGACAGGTTCTAACTATGGCTACACCTTC. It specifies CASRNTGTGSNYGYTF.

Turning to this clone: The same CDR3 arises from other DNA sequences in this sample as well. This chain joins TRBV28 and TRBJ2-7; the D is unclear. Germline V gene sequence: CDR1 MDHEN, CDR2 SYDVKM. V was trimmed by 4 bases and J by 4 bases, leaving 5 bases between them. The CDR3 length is 11 residues. CDR3 sequence reads: CASSSNYEQYF. Here the CDR3 DNA reads TGTGCCAGCAGTTCAAATTACGAGCAGTACTTC.

In this sample, this clone turned up a few times. This rearrangement joins TRBV28 to TRBJ2-7, with D hard to call. CDR3 length: 12 residues. Germline V gene sequence: CDR1 MDHEN, CDR2 SYDVKM. V was shortened by 5 bases and J by 1 base, with 6 bases between the two germline ends. CDR3 region: CASSPQSYEQYF. The CDR3, as DNA: TGTGCCAGCAGTCCGCAGTCCTACGAGCAGTACTTC.

V gene TRBV7-3 combines with J gene TRBJ2-1; perhaps TRBD2 as D (5 bases). With 8 bases removed from V and 2 bases from J, the gap between germline ends came to 13 bases. Germline lookup yields CDR1 SGHTA and CDR2 FQGTGA. The CDR3 consists of 14 residues. The CDR3 sequence: CASALGGTYNEQFF. In DNA, the CDR3 is TGTGCCAGCGCGCTAGGAGGCACCTACAATGAGCAGTTCTTC.

The genes are TRBV18 and TRBJ2-3; 9 bases are a match to TRBD2. The CDR3 totals 14 residues. J was trimmed by 6 bases and V by 6 bases; bases with no gene match: 7. Germline V gene lookup returns CDR1 KGHSH and CDR2 LQKENI. The CDR3 loop is CASSLLREGDTQYF. CDR3 nucleotide sequence: TGTGCCAGCTCCTTGCTGCGGGAGGGGGATACGCAGTATTTT. Based on the CDR3 plus reference TRBV18 and TRBJ2-3, the full variable domain is NAGVMQNPRHLVRRRGQEARLRCSPMKGHSHVYWYRQLPEEGLKFMVYLQKENIIDESGMPKERFSAEFPKEGPSILRIQQVVRGDSAAYFCASSLLREGDTQYFGPGTRLTVL.

The chain carries TRBV5-4 and TRBJ1-6; D uncertain. The V end lost 3 bases, the J end lost 5 bases, and 15 bases lay between the germline ends. The CDR3 runs 16 residues. Germline CDR1 and CDR2: SGHNT and YYREEE (reference sequence). The CDR3 is CASSSLEGTHNSPLHF. The CDR3 DNA reads TGTGCCAGCAGCTCCCTCGAGGGAACCCATAATTCACCCCTCCACTTT.

The chain has TRBV14 and TRBJ2-5; the match to TRBD2 covers 13 bases. Per germline, CDR1 SGHDN and CDR2 FVKESK. The trim removed 5 bases at V and 4 bases at J, leaving 4 bases unmatched. The CDR3 length is 15 residues. CDR3 sequence (DNA): TGTGCCAGCAGCTGGGGACTAGCGGGACGAGAGACCCAGTACTTC. Translating it yields CASSWGLAGRETQYF.

This clone was counted only a few times. V and J are TRBV15 and TRBJ1-1; 7 bases map to TRBD1. This CDR3 region has 14 residues. Losses at the gene ends were 4 bases for V and 11 bases for J; bases not matched to a gene: 13. CDR1 LNHNV and CDR2 YYDKDF come from the germline V gene (reference sequence). The CDR3, as DNA: TGTGCCACCAGCACCTCAGGGGGGAGCGCTGCCGCTTTCTTT. Its translation is CATSTSGGSAAAFF.